The 13 T cell receptor beta chains in this list originate from one sample, sequenced in a study of T cell responses to AZD1222 COVID-19 vaccine. Some clones are missing from TCRdb's copy, which holds only in-frame ones; the method was immunoSEQ multiplex PCR. Of under 150,000 clones listed, just over 90% are singletons. Specimen: peripheral blood, collected on day 0 of AZD1222 vaccination. These receptors were taken from an adult in good health.

This clone was found once. V gene TRBV2 combines with J gene TRBJ2-2, with TRBD1 matching over 8 bases. With 11 bases clipped from V and 2 bases from J, the junction kept 7 bases outside the gene matches. CDR3 length: 14 amino acids. CDR1 is SNHLY and CDR2 is FYNNEI in the germline V gene. The DNA for the CDR3 is TGTGCCGGTGCTGGGACAGGTAACACCGGGGAGCTGTTTTTT. Translation gives CAGAGTGNTGELFF.

This sequence joins TRBV5-6 and TRBJ2-2; a possible D gene is TRBD1 (5 bases). Deletions cut 4 bases from V and 5 bases from J, with 15 bases between. From germline, CDR1 is SGHDT and CDR2 YYEEEE. This CDR3 comprises 15 residues. The CDR3 reads CASSPPRTKTGELFF. For the CDR3, the DNA is TGTGCCAGCAGCCCCCCTAGGACAAAGACCGGGGAGCTGTTTTTT. Based on the CDR3 plus reference TRBV5-6 and TRBJ2-2, the full variable domain is DAGVTQSPTHLIKTRGQQVTLRCSPKSGHDTVSWYQQALGQGPQFIFQYYEEEERQRGNFPDRFSGHQFPNYSSELNVNALLLGDSALYLCASSPPRTKTGELFFGEGSRLTVL.

The chain uses TRBV19 and TRBJ1-6; no firm D call. Trimming cost V 3 bases and J 4 bases, with 10 bases left between them. CDR1 and CDR2 (germline): LNHDA, SQIVND (reference sequence). The CDR3 has 15 residues. The CDR3 DNA sequence: TGTGCCAGTAGTATCGGGAGACGGTATAATTCACCCCTCCACTTT. This gives the protein CASSIGRRYNSPLHF.

This chain joins TRBV7-2 and TRBJ1-2, with D unclear. The CDR3 is 14 amino acids. The germline V gene has CDR1 SGHTA and CDR2 FQGNSA. Trimming pared 1 base from V and 7 bases from J, leaving 13 bases between. The CDR3 coding sequence is TGTGCCAGCAGCTTAGTAGAGGGAATCATTGGCTACACCTTC. Residues: CASSLVEGIIGYTF.

The V gene is TRBV10-3, the J gene TRBJ1-2; tentatively, D is TRBD1 (6 bases). Germline values: CDR1 ENHRY, CDR2 SYGVKD. CDR3 length: 14 residues. V was pared by 0 bases and J by 5 bases, with 10 bases between. The CDR3 DNA sequence: TGTGCCATCAGTGAGTCACAGGGAGCGTATGGCTACACCTTC. Amino acid sequence: CAISESQGAYGYTF.

The V and J genes are TRBV11-3 and TRBJ2-1; D may be TRBD2 (6 bases). V lost 5 bases, J lost 0 bases, and 17 bases lay in between. The CDR3 contains 17 residues. The germline gives CDR1 SGHNT, CDR2 YENEEA. The CDR3 DNA reads TGTGCCAGCAGCCCCGCCTATGGAGCGGGCTCCTACAATGAGCAGTTCTTC. Translation gives CASSPAYGAGSYNEQFF.

The chain couples TRBV6-1 to TRBJ1-4; perhaps TRBD1 as D (5 bases). Deletions cut 4 bases from V and 9 bases from J, with 21 bases between. The CDR3 totals 16 residues. Germline V gene sequence: CDR1 MNHNS, CDR2 SASEGT. The CDR3 loop is CASSAVRDPGRKKLFF. In DNA, the CDR3 is TGTGCCAGCAGTGCGGTCCGGGACCCGGGCAGGAAAAAACTGTTTTTT.

In nucleotides, the CDR3 is TGTGCCCAAGAGACCCAGTACTTC. It codes for CAQETQYF. This chain uses TRBV27 with TRBJ2-5; no firm D call. V lost 11 bases and J 2 bases, leaving 0 bases between the germline ends. There are 8 residues in the CDR3. Germline V lookup: CDR1 MNHEY, CDR2 SMNVEV (reference sequence).

J is TRBJ2-2 and V is TRBV5-1, with TRBD2 as a possible D gene (5 bases). The CDR3 length is 15 residues. CDR1 and CDR2 (germline): SGHRS, YFSETQ. Trimming stripped 2 bases from V and 3 bases from J, with 11 bases between. The CDR3 DNA is TGCGCCAGCAGCTTTGGGATCGGGGACACCGGGGAGCTGTTTTTT. Translating gives CASSFGIGDTGELFF.

The rearrangement uses TRBV5-4 and TRBJ2-7, with TRBD2 identical over 9 bases. With V trimmed by 0 bases and J by 0 bases, 4 bases remained unmatched. Germline CDR1 reads SGHNT; CDR2 reads YYREEE (reference sequence). This CDR3 is 16 amino acids long. The CDR3 spells CASSLVLAGLSYEQYF. The CDR3, as DNA: TGTGCCAGCAGCTTGGTCCTAGCGGGACTCTCCTACGAGCAGTACTTC.

The chain's CDR3 is CASSQQGGNTEAFF. The CDR3 DNA is TGTGCCAGCAGCCAACAAGGGGGGAACACTGAAGCTTTCTTT. The chain joins TRBV11-3 to TRBJ1-1, with D possibly being TRBD1 (6 bases). This CDR3 is 14 amino acids long. Germline V lookup: CDR1 SGHNT, CDR2 YENEEA. The germline V and J ends were trimmed by 5 bases and 1 base, with 11 bases remaining between them.

This chain uses TRBV27 with TRBJ1-2, with unresolved D. Trimming stripped 6 bases from V and 8 bases from J, with 16 bases between. The CDR3 has 13 residues. Germline V gene data show CDR1 as MNHEY and CDR2 as SMNVEV (reference sequence). The CDR3 reads CASRAQPVEGYTF. In DNA, the CDR3 is TGTGCCAGCAGAGCCCAGCCGGTGGAAGGCTACACCTTC.

The rearrangement joins TRBV9 to TRBJ2-1; no reliable D call. Germline lookup yields CDR1 SGDLS and CDR2 YYNGEE. V lost 2 bases, J lost 7 bases, and 16 bases lay in between. This CDR3 is built from 15 residues. The CDR3 DNA reads TGTGCCAGCAGCGTCGGCCCAACCTGGGGTAATGAGCAGTTCTTC. This translates into CASSVGPTWGNEQFF. Full variable domain (missing parts from reference TRBV9 and TRBJ2-1): DSGVTQTPKHLITATGQRVTLRCSPRSGDLSVYWYQQSLDQGLQFLIQYYNGEERAKGNILERFSAQQFPDLHSELNLSSLELGDSALYFCASSVGPTWGNEQFFGPGTRLTVL.